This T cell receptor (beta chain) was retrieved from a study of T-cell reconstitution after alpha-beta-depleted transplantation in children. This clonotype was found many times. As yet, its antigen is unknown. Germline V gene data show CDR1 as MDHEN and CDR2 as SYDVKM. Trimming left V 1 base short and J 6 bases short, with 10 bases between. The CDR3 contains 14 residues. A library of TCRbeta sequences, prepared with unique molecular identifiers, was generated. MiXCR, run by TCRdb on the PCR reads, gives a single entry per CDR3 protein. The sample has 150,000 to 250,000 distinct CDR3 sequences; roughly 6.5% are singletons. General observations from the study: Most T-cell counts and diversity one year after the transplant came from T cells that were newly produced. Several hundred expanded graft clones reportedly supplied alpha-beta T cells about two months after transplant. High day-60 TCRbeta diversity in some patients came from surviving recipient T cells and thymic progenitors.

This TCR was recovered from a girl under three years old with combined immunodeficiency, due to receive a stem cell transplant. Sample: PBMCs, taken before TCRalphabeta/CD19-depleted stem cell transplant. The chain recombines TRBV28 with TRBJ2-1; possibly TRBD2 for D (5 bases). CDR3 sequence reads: CASSLLHGGNEQFF. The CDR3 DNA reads TGTGCCAGCAGTTTATTGCATGGAGGCAATGAGCAGTTCTTC. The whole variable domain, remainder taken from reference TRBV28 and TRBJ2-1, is DVKVTQSSRYLVKRTGEKVFLECVQDMDHENMFWYRQDPGLGLRLIYFSYDVKMKEKGDIPEGYSVSREKKERFSLILESASTNQTSMYLCASSLLHGGNEQFFGPGTRLTVL.